These 28 T cell receptor beta chains share one sample of origin, sequenced in a study of blood T cell repertoires in COVID-19. Generated by immunoSEQ multiplex PCR, the TCRdb table keeps only in-frame clones and is missing some. The table has about 35,000 clones, 65% to 85% seen once; the top ten hold over 8%. The sample comprised peripheral blood. The receptors derive from a man in his sixties in a cohort sampled during active COVID-19.

The gene calls are TRBV9 and TRBJ1-1; D remains ambiguous. The ends were cut back, 0 bases at V and 1 base at J, with 4 bases in the middle. This CDR3 has 13 residues. CDR1 is SGDLS, CDR2 YYNGEE, per germline. The CDR3 is CASSVDRNTEAFF. The CDR3 DNA sequence: TGTGCCAGCAGCGTAGACAGGAACACTGAAGCTTTCTTT.

The chain uses TRBV11-3 and TRBJ2-7; tentative D call: TRBD2 (5 bases). There are 11 residues in the CDR3. CDR1 is SGHNT, CDR2 YENEEA, per germline. V lost 5 bases, J lost 8 bases, and 10 bases lay in between. Here the CDR3 DNA reads TGTGCCAGCAGCGAGGGTGCGAAGCAGTACTTC. As protein: CASSEGAKQYF.

This chain joins TRBV6-5 and TRBJ1-6, with TRBD1 identical over 8 bases. CDR1 is MNHEY, CDR2 SVGAGI, per germline. This CDR3 spans 14 amino acids. J lost 7 bases, V lost 6 bases, and 5 bases had no gene match. This chain's CDR3 is CASRDDRGNSPLHF. CDR3 in DNA: TGTGCCAGCAGGGATGACAGGGGAAATTCACCCCTCCACTTT.

The rearrangement links TRBV10-1 to TRBJ1-1; D gene uncertain. CDR1 and CDR2 from the germline V gene are WNHNN and SYGVQD (reference sequence). The CDR3 sequence is 14 residues long. Trimming pared 5 bases from V and 4 bases from J, leaving 14 bases between. DNA for the CDR3: TGCGCCAGCAGTCCTACGCGGGGTAGCACTGAAGCTTTCTTT. The encoded protein is CASSPTRGSTEAFF.

The V and J genes are TRBV6-5 and TRBJ2-1; 7 bases are shared with TRBD2. Germline CDR1 MNHEY, CDR2 SVGAGI. J was trimmed by 10 bases and V by 0 bases; bases with no gene match: 0. The CDR3 totals 12 residues. The CDR3 nucleotides are TGTGCCAGCAGTTACTCCGGGGGGGAGCAGTTCTTC. Encoded protein: CASSYSGGEQFF.

The chain has TRBV20-1 and TRBJ2-1; 9 positions agree with TRBD2. Germline lookup yields CDR1 DFQATT and CDR2 SNEGSKA (reference sequence). The trim removed 3 bases at V and 10 bases at J, leaving 13 bases unmatched. The CDR3 contains 15 residues. The CDR3 protein is CSASRGRGGRGEQFF. In DNA form, the CDR3 reads TGCAGTGCTAGTAGAGGGCGGGGGGGCCGCGGCGAGCAGTTCTTC.

The chain recombines TRBV6-5 with TRBJ1-5; tentative D call: TRBD1 (6 bases). V lost 6 bases to trimming and J lost 5 bases, with 17 bases between them. This CDR3 spans 15 amino acids. Germline loops: CDR1 MNHEY, CDR2 SVGAGI. The chain's CDR3 is CASSVTPTGHQPQHF. CDR3 nucleotide sequence: TGTGCCAGCAGCGTTACCCCGACAGGCCATCAGCCCCAGCATTTT.

V gene TRBV6-5 combines with J gene TRBJ2-7; TRBD1 might be the D (6 bases). V was pared by 7 bases and J by 3 bases, with 10 bases between. Germline loops: CDR1 MNHEY, CDR2 SVGAGI. The CDR3 has 12 residues. The CDR3 nucleotides read TGTGCCAGCACTGGACAGAGCTACGAGCAGTACTTC. Its translation is CASTGQSYEQYF.

The V call is TRBV14, the J call TRBJ2-5, with D perhaps matching TRBD2 (6 bases). The CDR3 totals 17 residues. Looked up from germline, CDR1 is SGHDN and CDR2 is FVKESK. Trimming took 0 bases from V and 5 from J, leaving 19 bases between them. CDR3 amino acids: CASSQDRGGLAQETQYF. In DNA, the CDR3 is TGTGCCAGCAGCCAAGATCGGGGAGGTCTAGCCCAGGAGACCCAGTACTTC. The whole variable domain, filled in from reference TRBV14 and TRBJ2-5, reads EAGVTQFPSHSVIEKGQTVTLRCDPISGHDNLYWYRRVMGKEIKFLLHFVKESKQDESGMPNNRFLAERTGGTYSTLKVQPAELEDSGVYFCASSQDRGGLAQETQYFGPGTRLLVL.

The chain employs TRBV6-6 and TRBJ2-2; the match to TRBD1 covers 8 bases. The CDR3 loop spans 13 amino acids. CDR1 and CDR2 (germline): MNHNY, SVGAGI (reference sequence). Trimming cost V 1 base and J 10 bases; bases outside gene matches: 2. Here the CDR3 reads CASSYWGQEELFF. CDR3 DNA sequence: TGTGCCAGCAGTTACTGGGGACAGGAGGAGCTGTTTTTT.

The J gene is TRBJ1-2, the V gene TRBV3-1 (or the pseudogene TRBV3-2); 7 bases agree with TRBD1. The CDR3 consists of 14 residues. J was trimmed by 7 bases and V by 2 bases; bases with no gene match: 7. CDR1 and CDR2 (germline): LGHDT, YNNKEL (reference sequence). The CDR3 region is CASSQYRGSSGYTF. The CDR3 nucleotides are TGTGCCAGCAGCCAATACAGGGGAAGTTCTGGCTACACCTTC.

The genes are TRBV6-6 and TRBJ1-3, with D possibly TRBD1 on 6 matching bases. From germline, CDR1 is MNHNY and CDR2 SVGAGI (reference sequence). V shed 6 bases and J shed 0 bases, with 15 bases lying between them. The CDR3 length is 16 residues. CDR3: CASSTGTVRSGNTIYF. In nucleotides, the CDR3 is TGTGCCAGCAGCACAGGGACGGTACGCTCTGGAAACACCATATATTTT.

The V and J genes are TRBV7-2 and TRBJ2-2; 8 nucleotides line up with TRBD2. The germline V gene has CDR1 SGHTA and CDR2 FQGNSA. The CDR3 is 15 residues long. The trim removed 1 base at V and 5 bases at J, leaving 3 bases unmatched. Written as DNA, the CDR3 is TGTGCCAGCAGCTTAGTTGGCGGGGGGACCGGGGAGCTGTTTTTT. Amino acid sequence: CASSLVGGGTGELFF.

The chain employs TRBV4-3 and TRBJ1-5; D is ambiguous. The CDR3 has 15 residues. Germline V gene data show CDR1 as LGHNA and CDR2 as YSLEER. V lost 2 bases to trimming and J lost 5 bases, with 13 bases between them. DNA for the CDR3: TGCGCCAGCAGCCAAATACTCGGAGGGTATCAGCCCCAGCATTTT. Translation gives CASSQILGGYQPQHF.

V is TRBV29-1 and J is TRBJ1-1, with D possibly matching TRBD1 (6 bases). Between the trimmed V and J ends, which lost 8 bases and 2 bases, there was a span of 21 bases. The CDR3 consists of 15 residues. CDR1 and CDR2 from the germline V gene are SQVTM and ANQGSEA. CDR3 in DNA: TGCAGCTTGCTTACAGGGACGGTGGGAAACACTGAAGCTTTCTTT. Residues: CSLLTGTVGNTEAFF.

The V call is TRBV28, the J call TRBJ1-1; possibly TRBD1 for D (6 bases). V lost 6 bases and J lost 7, with 21 bases in between. CDR3 length: 15 residues. Germline CDR1 and CDR2: MDHEN and SYDVKM. The CDR3 sequence: CASSHSGRGAVEAFF. CDR3 coding DNA: TGTGCCAGCAGCCATAGCGGGAGGGGGGCCGTTGAAGCTTTCTTT.

The chain carries TRBV11-3 and TRBJ2-2; 7 bases map to TRBD1. The V gene end was trimmed by 4 bases and the J gene end by 0 bases; junction bases not matched to a gene: 8. Germline assignment: CDR1 SGHNT and CDR2 YENEEA. This CDR3 has 17 amino acids. The CDR3 reads CASSYGPGGPNTGELFF. The CDR3 DNA reads as TGTGCCAGCAGCTACGGTCCAGGGGGACCGAACACCGGGGAGCTGTTTTTT.

The V call is TRBV3-1 (or the pseudogene TRBV3-2), the J call TRBJ2-4; 9 bases fit TRBD2. Germline-derived CDR1 and CDR2 are LGHDT and YNNKEL (reference sequence). This CDR3 is 14 amino acids long. The V and J ends lost 1 base and 8 bases, in that order; junction bases with no gene match: 3. The CDR3 DNA is TGTGCCAGCAGCCAAGCAGCGGGGGGTGACATTCAGTACTTC. As protein: CASSQAAGGDIQYF.

The rearrangement uses TRBV6-6 and TRBJ1-1; D gene ambiguous. Trimming took off 0 bases at V and 5 bases at J, with 4 bases between the two ends. Germline lookup yields CDR1 MNHNY and CDR2 SVGAGI (reference sequence). CDR3 length: 12 amino acids. The CDR3 protein is CASSYSLTEAFF. The CDR3 nucleotides read TGTGCCAGCAGTTACTCTCTAACTGAAGCTTTCTTT.

The chain couples TRBV6-5 to TRBJ1-1, with D tentatively TRBD1 (5 bases). CDR1 and CDR2 from the germline V gene are MNHEY and SVGAGI. This CDR3 comprises 13 residues. The V end lost 7 bases, the J end lost 4 bases, and 13 bases lay between the germline ends. CDR3 region: CASILRGSTEAFF. CDR3 bases: TGTGCCAGCATCTTAAGGGGAAGCACTGAAGCTTTCTTT.

The CDR3 is CASSDLEQLAFF. In DNA, the CDR3 is TGTGCCAGCAGTGATCTCGAACAGTTGGCGTTCTTC. The genes are TRBV2 and TRBJ2-1; D gene ambiguous. V was trimmed by 3 bases and J by 15 bases, leaving 15 bases between them. This CDR3 has 12 residues. Germline CDR1 is SNHLY and CDR2 is FYNNEI.

V usage is TRBV3-1 (or the pseudogene TRBV3-2) and J usage is TRBJ1-2; D is uncertain. The CDR3 loop spans 12 amino acids. Germline V CDR1 and CDR2: LGHDT, YNNKEL (reference sequence). V gave up 4 bases and J gave up 6 bases, with 9 bases separating them. The CDR3 DNA follows: TGTGCCAGCAGCCGACTTGGTCATGGCTACACCTTC. This codes for CASSRLGHGYTF.

This chain uses TRBV28 with TRBJ1-6; the D gene is possibly TRBD1 (6 bases). This CDR3 is 15 amino acids long. CDR1 is MDHEN and CDR2 is SYDVKM in the germline V gene. V lost 1 base and J lost 4, with 8 bases in between. This chain's CDR3 is CASSLLGGYNSPLHF. In nucleotides, the CDR3 is TGTGCCAGCAGTTTATTAGGGGGATATAATTCACCCCTCCACTTT.

The table lists this clone with a few counts. The chain carries TRBV3-1 (or the pseudogene TRBV3-2) and TRBJ1-1; 11 bases agree with TRBD1. The trim removed 3 bases at V and 4 bases at J, leaving 7 bases unmatched. Germline CDR1 LGHDT, CDR2 YNNKEL (reference sequence). The CDR3 is 16 residues long. DNA for the CDR3: TGTGCCAGCAGCCACTACGGACAGGGGGCCTTCACTGAAGCTTTCTTT. This encodes CASSHYGQGAFTEAFF.

This rearrangement joins TRBV14 to TRBJ2-4, with TRBD1 identical over 8 bases. This CDR3 is built from 14 residues. The germline CDR1 and CDR2 sequences are SGHDN and FVKESK. V lost 5 bases and J lost 8; bases outside the gene matches: 8. CDR3 bases: TGTGCCAGCAGCTTTCGGACAGGGTCGGACATTCAGTACTTC. Encoded protein: CASSFRTGSDIQYF.

The CDR3 sequence: CASSPGTGTPYGYTF. CDR3 coding DNA: TGTGCCAGCAGTCCAGGGACAGGTACCCCCTATGGCTACACCTTC. This chain connects TRBV28 to TRBJ1-2; TRBD1 matches 8 bases. The J segment lost 4 bases and the V segment lost 5 bases, leaving 9 bases of the junction unmatched. The germline CDR1 and CDR2 sequences are MDHEN and SYDVKM. The CDR3 has 15 amino acids.

The rearrangement uses TRBV2 and TRBJ2-7, with 7 nucleotides matching TRBD2. CDR3 length equals 15 residues. Unmatched junction bases numbered 4, after V lost 0 bases and J lost 2 bases. The germline CDR1 and CDR2 sequences are SNHLY and FYNNEI. The CDR3 reads CASSEAGGLAYEQYF. CDR3 coding DNA: TGTGCCAGCAGTGAAGCGGGAGGGCTTGCCTACGAGCAGTACTTC. The full variable domain, in which reference TRBV2 and TRBJ2-7 provide the parts outside the CDR3, is EPEVTQTPSHQVTQMGQEVILRCVPISNHLYFYWYRQILGQKVEFLVSFYNNEISEKSEIFDDQFSVERPDGSNFTLKIRSTKLEDSAMYFCASSEAGGLAYEQYFGPGTRLTVT.

The chain joins TRBV19 to TRBJ2-3, with D tentatively TRBD1 (6 bases). The CDR3 length is 16 residues. With 3 bases removed from V and 4 bases from J, the gap between germline ends came to 17 bases. Germline CDR1 reads LNHDA; CDR2 reads SQIVND (reference sequence). In nucleotides, the CDR3 is TGTGCCAGTAGTATTATTCTGACAGGTAGTGCAGATACGCAGTATTTT. Amino acid sequence: CASSIILTGSADTQYF. Variable domain in full (rest from reference TRBV19 and TRBJ2-3): DGGITQSPKYLFRKEGQNVTLSCEQNLNHDAMYWYRQDPGQGLRLIYYSQIVNDFQKGDIAEGYSVSREKKESFPLTVTSAQKNPTAFYLCASSIILTGSADTQYFGPGTRLTVL.